A selection of T cell receptor beta chains follows, all from one sample in a study of cytomegalovirus exposure and HLA in healthy donors. TCRdb's copy holds only in-frame clones and misses some; the assay was immunoSEQ multiplex PCR. The sample lists approximately 160,000 clones, about 77% occurring once. The source material was PBMCs. Receptor source: a woman between 35 and 50 years old in good health and CMV-seropositive. Each CDR3 is given with its conserved first and last residue. D genes are given only for firm matches. Clone size is given for some rows only: seen once, a few or many times, or a class if the clone is expanded.

D: TRBD1; J: TRBJ1-5; V: TRBV19; size: NA; DNA: TGTGCCAGTAGTCGACAGGGTTTAAGCCAGCCCCAGCATTTT; CDR3: CASSRQGLSQPQHF
D: NA; J: TRBJ1-2; V: TRBV30; size: NA; DNA: TGTGCCTGGATACAGGCTCCTGCTAACTATGGCTACACCTTC; CDR3: CAWIQAPANYGYTF
D: TRBD1; J: TRBJ2-5; V: TRBV14; size: NA; DNA: TGTGCCAGCAGCCAAGATCGGACAGGGGGAGAGACCCAGTACTTC; CDR3: CASSQDRTGGETQYF
D: NA; J: TRBJ1-2; V: TRBV12-5; size: NA; DNA: TGTGCTAGTGGTTTACGGGAGATCTATGGCTACACCTTC; CDR3: CASGLREIYGYTF
D: TRBD1; J: TRBJ1-3; V: TRBV30; size: NA; DNA: TGTGCCTGGAGTGGACAGGGCCCGTTCTCTGGAAACACCATATATTTT; CDR3: CAWSGQGPFSGNTIYF
D: TRBD2; J: TRBJ2-1; V: TRBV7-9; size: NA; DNA: TGTGCCAGCAGCTTAAGTGGACTAGCGGGAGACCGCTTCTACAATGAGCAGTTCTTC; CDR3: CASSLSGLAGDRFYNEQFF
D: TRBD1; J: TRBJ2-7; V: TRBV7-9; size: NA; DNA: TGTGCCAGCAGCCTCAACACAGGGGAACACGAGCAGTACTTC; CDR3: CASSLNTGEHEQYF
D: NA; J: TRBJ1-1; V: TRBV19; size: NA; DNA: TGTGCCAGTAGTATGGGGGCCGGCACTGAAGCTTTCTTT; CDR3: CASSMGAGTEAFF
D: NA; J: TRBJ2-3; V: TRBV6-6; size: NA; DNA: TGTGCCAGCAGTCCCTCCGGGCGGGGCACAGATACGCAGTATTTT; CDR3: CASSPSGRGTDTQYF
D: TRBD1; J: TRBJ1-6; V: TRBV28; size: NA; DNA: TGTGCCAGCAGTTCGGCAGACAGGGGGCTTCGTAATTCACCCCTCCACTTT; CDR3: CASSSADRGLRNSPLHF
D: TRBD1; J: TRBJ2-7; V: TRBV5-5; size: NA; DNA: TGTGCCAGCAGCTCAGGGGGCTACTCCTACGAGCAGTACTTC; CDR3: CASSSGGYSYEQYF
D: TRBD1; J: TRBJ2-7; V: TRBV4-1; size: NA; DNA: TGCGCCAGCAGCCCGGGGACAGGCGCCTACGAGCAGTACTTC; CDR3: CASSPGTGAYEQYF
D: NA; J: TRBJ2-3; V: TRBV4-1; size: NA; DNA: TGCGCCAGCAGCCAGCCTCGGGAAAGCACAGATACGCAGTATTTT; CDR3: CASSQPRESTDTQYF
D: NA; J: TRBJ2-3; V: TRBV5-6; size: NA; DNA: TGTGCCAGCAGCTTTAAGGAAACCAACCTCCTCGGGGATACGCAGTATTTT; CDR3: CASSFKETNLLGDTQYF
D: TRBD1; J: TRBJ2-7; V: TRBV4-2; size: NA; DNA: TGTGCCAGCAGCCAAGCGACAGGGGGGAACTACGAGCAGTACTTC; CDR3: CASSQATGGNYEQYF
D: TRBD2; J: TRBJ2-7; V: TRBV5-1; size: once; DNA: TGCGCCAGCAGTCGGTCGTCGGGGGGAGAACAGTACTTC; CDR3: CASSRSSGGEQYF
D: TRBD1; J: TRBJ2-2; V: TRBV5-6; size: NA; DNA: TGTGCCAGCAGCTTGGGGGTAGGGGGCAAGGAGCTGTTTTTT; CDR3: CASSLGVGGKELFF
D: NA; J: TRBJ1-1; V: TRBV7-2; size: NA; DNA: TGTGCCAGCAGCTTCCTCTCGGTGAACACTGAAGCTTTCTTT; CDR3: CASSFLSVNTEAFF
D: TRBD1; J: TRBJ2-7; V: TRBV7-9; size: NA; DNA: TGTGCCAGCAGGGGGCAGGGGGACTACGAGCAGTACTTC; CDR3: CASRGQGDYEQYF
D: NA; J: TRBJ1-1; V: TRBV4-3; size: NA; DNA: TGCGCCAGCAGCCAAGAAGGGGAGAACACTGAAGCTTTCTTT; CDR3: CASSQEGENTEAFF
D: NA; J: TRBJ1-1; V: TRBV11-3; size: NA; DNA: TGTGCCAGCAGCTTGGGGCAGGGGAACACTGAAGCTTTCTTT; CDR3: CASSLGQGNTEAFF
D: NA; J: TRBJ2-5; V: TRBV21-1; size: few; DNA: TGTGCCAGCAGCAAAGGGACAAAAGAGACCCAGTACTTC; CDR3: CASSKGTKETQYF
D: NA; J: TRBJ1-1; V: TRBV7-9; size: NA; DNA: TGTTCCAGCAGCTTCACCGGGGACACTGAAGCTTTCTTT; CDR3: CSSSFTGDTEAFF
D: NA; J: TRBJ1-3; V: TRBV7-9; size: NA; DNA: TGTGCCAGCAGCTTACTAGGTTCCGGAAACACCATATATTTT; CDR3: CASSLLGSGNTIYF
D: NA; J: TRBJ2-1; V: TRBV13; size: few; DNA: TGTGCCAGCGGGCGGGACTTGCAGGGTGAGCAGTTCTTC; CDR3: CASGRDLQGEQFF
D: NA; J: TRBJ1-5; V: TRBV7-9; size: few; DNA: TGTGCCAGCAGCTTTTCGTCCAACCGGGGGAGCAATCAGCCCCAGCATTTT; CDR3: CASSFSSNRGSNQPQHF
D: TRBD2; J: TRBJ2-3; V: TRBV29-1; size: once; DNA: TGCAGCGTTGAGTCTGGTAGCGGGTTCACAGATACGCAGTATTTT; CDR3: CSVESGSGFTDTQYF
D: NA; J: TRBJ1-2; V: TRBV14; size: NA; DNA: TGTGCCAGCAGCCCACGGGAGGGCCACAACTATGGCTACACCTTC; CDR3: CASSPREGHNYGYTF
D: NA; J: TRBJ1-2; V: TRBV28; size: NA; DNA: TGTGCCAGCGGCCCAGGCGGACAGAGGGGCTACACCTTC; CDR3: CASGPGGQRGYTF
D: TRBD2; J: TRBJ2-5; V: TRBV6-4; size: NA; DNA: TGTGCCAGCGAGGAGTGGATTGACTACGCGGGAGTGTTATATGTAGAGACCCAGTACTTC; CDR3: CASEEWIDYAGVLYVETQYF
D: TRBD1; J: TRBJ1-2; V: TRBV7-2; size: NA; DNA: TGTGCCAGCAGCTTTGGGACAGGGGGCTTTGGCTACACCTTC; CDR3: CASSFGTGGFGYTF
D: NA; J: TRBJ1-1; V: TRBV2; size: NA; DNA: TGTGCCAGCAGCTACCTGGGACAGAACACTGAAGCTTTCTTT; CDR3: CASSYLGQNTEAFF
D: NA; J: TRBJ1-3; V: TRBV30; size: NA; DNA: TGTGCCTGGAGTGACCCACAGCATTCCCCAGGAAACACCATATATTTT; CDR3: CAWSDPQHSPGNTIYF
D: NA; J: TRBJ2-2; V: TRBV4-3; size: NA; DNA: TGCGCCAGCAGCCAAGAGCAGGGGACCGGGGAGCTGTTTTTT; CDR3: CASSQEQGTGELFF
D: TRBD1; J: TRBJ1-1; V: TRBV28; size: NA; DNA: TGTGCCAGCGACTCACAGGGGTTGAACACTGAAGCTTTCTTT; CDR3: CASDSQGLNTEAFF